The rows below give T cell receptor beta chains drawn from one sample of a study of Tregs in tolerant kidney transplant recipients. This table comes from immunoSEQ multiplex PCR, and its TCRdb copy is limited to in-frame clones, with some not included. The sample lists approximately 82,000 clones, more than 85% occurring once. The source material was CD4+ T cells from blood (PBMCs), sampled 12 months after the transplant. The receptors stem from a human patient who received a combined kidney and bone marrow transplant. Part of the T cells may come from the graft donor. Both conserved end residues are part of each CDR3. A D gene is named only where the DNA matches it firmly. Only part of the rows carry a size: once, few, many, or a class if the clone is expanded.

>-|TRBV5-6|once|TRBJ2-7
TGTGCCAGCAGCTTGGGGGCAGGGGCGATCTACGAGCAGTACTTC
CASSLGAGAIYEQYF
>-|TRBV4-3|-|TRBJ2-3
TGCGCCAGCAGCCTTAGACTAGAGAAGAAAAGCACAGATACGCAGTATTTT
CASSLRLEKKSTDTQYF
>TRBD1|TRBV18|-|TRBJ2-7
TGTGCCAGCTCACCGGGACAGGGGACCTACGAGCAGTACTTC
CASSPGQGTYEQYF
>-|TRBV7-9|-|TRBJ1-1
TGTGCCAGCAGCCTGACAGGGAACACTGAAGCTTTCTTT
CASSLTGNTEAFF
>-|TRBV4-3|-|TRBJ1-6
TGCGCCAGCAGCCAAGATCCTCAGGGGACCCAATTGTTATCACCCCTCCACTTT
CASSQDPQGTQLLSPLHF
>TRBD2|TRBV27|-|TRBJ2-4
TGTGCCAGCAGTTCCACCGGGACTAGCGGGATAAAAAGCATTCAGTACTTC
CASSSTGTSGIKSIQYF
>-|TRBV5-1|few|TRBJ1-3
TGCGCCAGCAGCTTGGGTACAGAATCTGGAAACACCATATATTTT
CASSLGTESGNTIYF
>TRBD2|TRBV7-2|-|TRBJ2-7
TGTGCCAGCAGCCCCGGGGGGGGCGATTACGAGCAGTACTTC
CASSPGGGDYEQYF
>-|TRBV7-7|-|TRBJ2-7
TGTGCCAGCAGCTTAGTGCCTATCGAGGGCTACGAGCAGTACTTC
CASSLVPIEGYEQYF
>-|TRBV7-3|once|TRBJ1-1
TGTGCCAGCAGCTCCAGGGACCGGGACTGGGAAGCTTTCTTT
CASSSRDRDWEAFF
>-|TRBV5-1|-|TRBJ1-4
TGCGCCAGCAGGGCCTCCGCAACTAATGAAAAACTGTTTTTT
CASRASATNEKLFF
>-|TRBV5-6|-|TRBJ1-6
TGTGCCAGCAGCTTGCAGGAATATAATTCACCCCTCCACTTT
CASSLQEYNSPLHF
>-|TRBV10-1|once|TRBJ1-5
TGCGCCAGCAGGACATCAGGGGACCACCAGCCCCAGCATTTT
CASRTSGDHQPQHF
>-|TRBV18|-|TRBJ2-7
TGTGCCAGCTCACCAGGGCAGAGCTCCTACGAGCAGTACTTC
CASSPGQSSYEQYF
>TRBD1|TRBV4-2|once|TRBJ2-7
TGTGCCAGCAGCCTCCGGGACAGGGATTCCTACGAGCAGTACTTC
CASSLRDRDSYEQYF
>-|TRBV6-5|-|TRBJ1-5
TGTGCCAGCAGTTACTCGAGCAGTAGAGGAACGGCCCAGCATTTT
CASSYSSSRGTAQHF
>-|TRBV27|-|TRBJ1-1
TGTGCCAGCAGTTCCTACAGGGATTATACTGAAGCTTTCTTT
CASSSYRDYTEAFF
>-|TRBV2|few|TRBJ2-7
TGTGCCAGCAGAAACACAGGAACCTACGAGCAGTACTTC
CASRNTGTYEQYF
>-|TRBV6-1|-|TRBJ2-5
TGTGCCAGCAGTGAATTTGGGAGAGAGACCCAGTACTTC
CASSEFGRETQYF
>-|TRBV7-2|-|TRBJ1-2
TGTGCCAGCAGCTTCTTCGGGGGTAACTATGGCTACACCTTC
CASSFFGGNYGYTF
>-|TRBV2|-|TRBJ1-5
TGTGCCTCCCGCCGGGGGGATCAGCCCCAGCATTTT
CASRRGDQPQHF
>TRBD2|TRBV4-3|-|TRBJ2-4
TGCGCCAGCAGCCAAGATAGACTAGCGGGGGGGCCTCGAGCCAAAAACATTCAGTACTTC
CASSQDRLAGGPRAKNIQYF
>-|TRBV7-8|-|TRBJ2-3
TGTGCCAGCAGCTTAGGAGGCACAGATACGCAGTATTTT
CASSLGGTDTQYF
>TRBD1|TRBV30|-|TRBJ1-5
TGTGCCTGGAGTGGGGGACAGTCCAATCAGCCCCAGCATTTT
CAWSGGQSNQPQHF
>TRBD1|TRBV18|-|TRBJ2-7
TGTGCCAGCTCGCCACAGGGGAACTCCTACGAGCAGTACTTC
CASSPQGNSYEQYF
>-|TRBV2|-|TRBJ2-1
TGTGCCAGCAGCCGCTACAATGAGCAGTTCTTC
CASSRYNEQFF
>TRBD1|TRBV10-3|few|TRBJ2-7
TGTGCCATCAGTGAACCCGGGACAGGGAAGTACGAGCAGTACTTC
CAISEPGTGKYEQYF
>TRBD1|TRBV28|-|TRBJ1-2
TGTGCCAGCAGAAGGAACAGGGGGGGCTATGGCTACACCTTC
CASRRNRGGYGYTF
>-|TRBV27|-|TRBJ1-1
TGTGCCAGCAGTGCATCAGGGGCGAGGAGGACTGAAGCTTTCTTT
CASSASGARRTEAFF
>TRBD1|TRBV6-5|-|TRBJ1-2
TGTGCCAGCACCGGACAGGGCTATGGCTACACCTTC
CASTGQGYGYTF
>TRBD2|TRBV4-3|-|TRBJ2-1
TGCGCCAGCAGCCAAGGTCGACTAGCGGGGGGTATCTATCATGAGCAGTTCTTC
CASSQGRLAGGIYHEQFF
>TRBD2|TRBV7-3|-|TRBJ2-3
TGTGCCAGCAGCTTAAGGGCTCCGGGAGGGGGCACAGATACGCAGTATTTT
CASSLRAPGGGTDTQYF
>TRBD1|TRBV19|few|TRBJ1-4
TGTGCCAGTAGTACTAGGGGGCGCGTTGTTGGAGAAAAACTGTTTTTT
CASSTRGRVVGEKLFF
>TRBD1|TRBV5-1|-|TRBJ1-4
TGCGCCAGCAGCTCAGAGGGACAGGGGGCGCTCCGTGAAAAACTGTTTTTT
CASSSEGQGALREKLFF
>TRBD1|TRBV28|-|TRBJ1-1
TGTGCCAGCAGTTTACCTCTTGGACAGGGAGGCCCTGAAGCTTTCTTT
CASSLPLGQGGPEAFF
>-|TRBV4-1|-|TRBJ2-5
TGCGCCAGCAGCCACCCCCGGGACTCACAAGAGACCCAGTACTTC
CASSHPRDSQETQYF
>-|TRBV13|once|TRBJ2-7
TGTGCCAGCAGCTTAAACAGGAGACAGTACTTC
CASSLNRRQYF
>TRBD2|TRBV30|-|TRBJ2-1
TGTGCCTGGACTAGGAGACTAGCGGGAGGGCCGGGGGGTAATGAGCAGTTCTTC
CAWTRRLAGGPGGNEQFF